Here is one T cell receptor beta chain with its context. The antigen is undetermined. This sample was included in a study of cytomegalovirus exposure and HLA in healthy donors. Turning to the study itself: The roughly 660 first-cohort repertoires shared a platform with the approximately 130 validation repertoires, as reported in a later analysis.

Assay: immunoSEQ multiplex PCR; the TCRdb copy retains only in-frame clones and omits some. The table shows approximately 210,000 clones, with around 88% occurring only once. Separation from the approximately 690-subject first cohort characterized the roughly 110-subject validation cohort, to which the donors belonged. Study-wide findings and caveats: It was 160 or so TCR beta chains that were listed as cytomegalovirus-associated. Later, an analysis found that TCR clusters from the first cohort tended to co-occur in the roughly 110 validation repertoires.

This TCR was recovered from a woman between 18 and 30 years old in good health and CMV-seronegative. The sample comprised PBMCs.

CDR3 amino acids: CASSFFRSGVPDTQYF. CDR3 DNA: TGTGCCAGCAGCTTTTTTCGAAGCGGGGTTCCAGATACGCAGTATTTT. The V call is TRBV5-6, the J call TRBJ2-3; 7 nucleotides line up with TRBD2. V was pared by 2 bases and J by 4 bases, with 10 bases of the junction left unmatched. Germline-derived CDR1 and CDR2 are SGHDT and YYEEEE. The CDR3 consists of 16 residues.